This TCR beta chain was sequenced in a study of control samples from healthy donors and cancer patients (dated by TCRdb to 2020 to 2021). About this clone: It lacks a known antigen. Base quality data are lacking; no much larger clone is found one base away.

Via the germline V gene, CDR1 is KGHDR and CDR2 SFDVKD. From the cysteine through the phenylalanine, the CDR3 covers 16 amino acids. CDR3 DNA only is kept here, 48 bases in frame from base 1. Trimming leaves V shorter by 2 bases and J shorter by 5 bases, with the junction holding 6 bases beyond the gene matches. The library relied on the immunoSEQ multiplex PCR assay. TCRdb took this table from immuneACCESS and kept in-frame rearrangements with V and J called. Such tables lack part of the clones; where checked against another copy, unresolved V genes explain under half of the gap, and the rest is unexplained. The sample has 77,000 or so clones on record, roughly 89% of them singletons. In total, the top ten clones hold 15% to 17% of the sample.

The receptor was derived from a man aged 25-45 years in good health. Material: blood. This receptor chain uses TRBV24-1 and TRBJ2-3; TRBD1 matches 10 bases in the middle. The CDR3 protein: CATSDYLGQGIDTQYF. At the DNA level, the sequence is TGTGCCACCAGTGATTATTTGGGACAGGGGATAGATACGCAGTATTTT.